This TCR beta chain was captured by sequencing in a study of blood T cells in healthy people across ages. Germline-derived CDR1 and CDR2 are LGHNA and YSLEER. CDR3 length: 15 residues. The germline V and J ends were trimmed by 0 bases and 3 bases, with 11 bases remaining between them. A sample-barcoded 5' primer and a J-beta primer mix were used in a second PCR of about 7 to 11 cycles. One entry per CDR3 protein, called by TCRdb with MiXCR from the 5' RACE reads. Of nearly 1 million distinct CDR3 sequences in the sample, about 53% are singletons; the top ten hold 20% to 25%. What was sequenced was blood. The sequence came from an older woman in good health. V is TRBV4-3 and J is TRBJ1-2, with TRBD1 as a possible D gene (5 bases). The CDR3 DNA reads TGCGCCAGCAGCCAAGAAGAGGGGCGGGACTATGGCTACACCTTC. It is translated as CASSQEEGRDYGYTF.